A single sample gave rise to the 9 T cell receptor beta chains below, sequenced in a study of T cells expressing NK-cell markers. TCRdb reanalyzed the 5' RACE reads, giving one entry per CDR3 protein sequence and no DNA. The table lists a few hundred thousand distinct CDR3 sequences. Sample: blood T cells: a sorted CD56 or NKG2C T cell subset, CD4+ or CD8+ T cells, or bulk PBMC T cells (not recorded which). These receptor sequences come from a man aged 18 to 29 in good health.

The chain is built from TRBV12-3 or TRBV12-4 and TRBJ2-2. The CDR3 runs 14 residues. CDR3 loop: CASSLGFSTGELFF.

The V call is TRBV3-1, the J call TRBJ2-7; TCRdb indicates TRBD2, and absent DNA this call remains unverified. CDR3 length equals 12 residues. CDR1 is LGHDT and CDR2 is YNNKEL in the germline V gene (reference sequence). CDR3: CASSPGGGEQYF.

The chain uses TRBV7-3 and TRBJ2-1. This CDR3 has 14 amino acids. The germline CDR1 and CDR2 sequences are SGHTA and FQGTGA. The CDR3 protein is CASSLTWDSNEQFF.

The rearrangement uses TRBV20-1 and TRBJ2-5; TCRdb's D call of TRBD1 is untestable without DNA. The CDR3 is 13 amino acids. Germline values: CDR1 DFQATT, CDR2 SNEGSKA (reference sequence). The CDR3 sequence: CSARPGPRQTQYF.

The chain's CDR3 is CASSAGQGFNEKLFF. The chain has TRBV12-3 or TRBV12-4 and TRBJ1-4; TCRdb's assignment of TRBD1 cannot be checked, as there is no DNA. This CDR3 region has 15 residues.

The chain carries TRBV12-3 or TRBV12-4 and TRBJ2-3; the D call from TCRdb, TRBD1, cannot be confirmed without DNA. The CDR3 covers 17 residues. The CDR3 here is CASSKPGQGWSTDTQYF.

The chain is built from TRBV10-3 and TRBJ1-1; TCRdb designates TRBD1, a call that cannot be tested without DNA. This CDR3 has 14 amino acids. Germline loops: CDR1 ENHRY, CDR2 SYGVKD. The CDR3 region is CAISTTGSETEAFF.

The CDR3 sequence: CASSLGLVNGNEQFF. The chain couples TRBV7-9 to TRBJ2-1. CDR1 and CDR2 from the germline V gene are SEHNR and FQNEAQ (reference sequence). The CDR3 consists of 15 residues.

The chain uses TRBV7-6 and TRBJ2-2; the D gene TCRdb calls, TRBD1, cannot be checked with no DNA. Per the germline V gene, CDR1 is SGHVS and CDR2 is FNYEAQ. The CDR3 is 17 residues long. CDR3 protein: CASSLVGVSANTGELFF.